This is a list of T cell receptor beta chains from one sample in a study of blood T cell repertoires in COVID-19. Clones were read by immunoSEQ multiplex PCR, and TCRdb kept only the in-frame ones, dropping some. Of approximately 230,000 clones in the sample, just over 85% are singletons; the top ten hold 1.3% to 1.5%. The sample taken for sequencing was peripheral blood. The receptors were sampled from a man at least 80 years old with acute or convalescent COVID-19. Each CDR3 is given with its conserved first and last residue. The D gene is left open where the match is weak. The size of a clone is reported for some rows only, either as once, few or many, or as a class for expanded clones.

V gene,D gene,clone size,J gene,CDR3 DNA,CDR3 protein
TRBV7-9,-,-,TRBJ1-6,TGTGCCAGCAGCCAACAGCAGGGACTAGGGTCCTATAATTCACCCCTCCACTTT,CASSQQQGLGSYNSPLHF
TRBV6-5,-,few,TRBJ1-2,TGTGCCAGCAGTTACTCGAGTGGAGGAAGGGCTAAGGGCTACACCTTC,CASSYSSGGRAKGYTF
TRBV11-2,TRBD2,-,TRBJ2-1,TGTGCCAGCAGCTTACATAGGACTAGCGGGAGTTTCCATGAGCAGTTCTTC,CASSLHRTSGSFHEQFF
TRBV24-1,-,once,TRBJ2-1,TGTGCCACCAGTGATTCCGGACAAAACAACAATGAGCAGTTCTTC,CATSDSGQNNNEQFF
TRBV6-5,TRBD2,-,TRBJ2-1,TGTGCCAGCAGGGGGCGACTAGCGGTCGGTGATGAGCAGTTCTTC,CASRGRLAVGDEQFF
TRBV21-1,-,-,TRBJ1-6,TGTGCCAGCAGCAAAGGGCCGACAGGGGAAGATAATTCACCCCTCCACTTT,CASSKGPTGEDNSPLHF
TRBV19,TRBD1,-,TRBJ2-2,TGTGCCAGTAGTATAGGGGGGACAGTGAACACCGGGGAGCTGTTTTTT,CASSIGGTVNTGELFF
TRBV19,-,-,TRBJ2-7,TGTGCCACCGCCGGAAACACAGCCTACGAGCAGTACTTC,CATAGNTAYEQYF
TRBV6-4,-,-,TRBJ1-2,TGTGCCAGCAGTGACTCGACTCGCTACACCTTC,CASSDSTRYTF
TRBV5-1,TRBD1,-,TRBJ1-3,TGCGCCAGCAGCACTACAGGGGACTTTGGAAACACCATATATTTT,CASSTTGDFGNTIYF
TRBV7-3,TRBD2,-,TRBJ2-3,TGTGCCAGCAGCTTAACTCGAGCGGGAGGGGGTGCAGATACGCAGTATTTT,CASSLTRAGGGADTQYF
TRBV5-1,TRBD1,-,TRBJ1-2,TGCGCCAGCAGCTTGGATCGACAGGGGGCTAACTATGGCTACACCTTC,CASSLDRQGANYGYTF
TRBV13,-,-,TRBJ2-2,TGTGCCAGCAGCTTACAGGGAACCGGGGAGCTGTTTTTT,CASSLQGTGELFF
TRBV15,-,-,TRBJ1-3,TGTGCCACCAGCACCCCGAGGGCTCGGGGAAACACCATATATTTT,CATSTPRARGNTIYF
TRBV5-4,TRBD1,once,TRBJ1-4,TGTGCCAGCAGTTCTGGGCGGGGACAGGGAAAAGAAAAACTGTTTTTT,CASSSGRGQGKEKLFF
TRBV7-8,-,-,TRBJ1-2,TGTGCCAGCAGCTTAGTCGGCGGACATTCAAACTATGGCTACACCTTC,CASSLVGGHSNYGYTF
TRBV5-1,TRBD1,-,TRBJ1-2,TGCGCCAGCAGCGTGGACAGGGGTAAGGATGGCTACACCTTC,CASSVDRGKDGYTF
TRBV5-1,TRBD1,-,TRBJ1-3,TGCGCCAGCAGCTTGGAGACAGGGAGGGGAAACACCATATATTTT,CASSLETGRGNTIYF
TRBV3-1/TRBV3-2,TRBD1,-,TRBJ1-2,TGTGCCAGCAGCCACGAGACCAGGACAGGGGATGGGTTTGGCTACACCTTC,CASSHETRTGDGFGYTF
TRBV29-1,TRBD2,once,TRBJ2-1,TGCAGCGTATTAGGGACTATCAATGAGCAGTTCTTC,CSVLGTINEQFF
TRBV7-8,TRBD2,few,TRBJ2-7,TGTGCCAGCAGCCCGGGACTAGCTGCAACCGAGCAGTACTTC,CASSPGLAATEQYF
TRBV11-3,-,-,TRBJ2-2,TGTGCCAGCAGCTTAGGAACGAGCGGGGAGCTGTTTTTT,CASSLGTSGELFF
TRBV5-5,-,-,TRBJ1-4,TGTGCCAGCAGCTTGGTGACACCAGCTAATGAAAAACTGTTTTTT,CASSLVTPANEKLFF
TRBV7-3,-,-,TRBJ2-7,TGTGCCAGCAGCTTAGATCCAGGGGTCGGCGAGCAGTACTTC,CASSLDPGVGEQYF
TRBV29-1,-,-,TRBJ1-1,TGCAGCGTTGAGGCAGATCTCACTGAAGCTTTCTTT,CSVEADLTEAFF
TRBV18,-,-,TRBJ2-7,TGTGCCAGCTCTCCGAGATCTGGAGGGGAGCAGTACTTC,CASSPRSGGEQYF
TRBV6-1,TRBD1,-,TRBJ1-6,TGTGCCAGCAGTGAGGGGACAGCGAATACTTCACCCCTCCACTTT,CASSEGTANTSPLHF
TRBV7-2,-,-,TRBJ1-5,TGTGCCAGCAGCCCCTGGGACACCTTCCCCATTAGCAATCAGCCCCAGCATTTT,CASSPWDTFPISNQPQHF
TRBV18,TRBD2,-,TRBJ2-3,TGTGCCAGCTCATTGACTAGCGGGAGCCCCACAGATACGCAGTATTTT,CASSLTSGSPTDTQYF
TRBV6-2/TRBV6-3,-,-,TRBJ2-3,TGTGCCAGCAGTTACTGGCAGGGTTTCACAGATACGCAGTATTTT,CASSYWQGFTDTQYF
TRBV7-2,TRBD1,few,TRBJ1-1,TGTGCCAGCAGCGCTCAAACAGGGGGCGCAGGGCGGGCTTTCTTT,CASSAQTGGAGRAFF
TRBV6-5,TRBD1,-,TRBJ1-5,TGTGCCAGCAGTTCGACAGGGGGCAATCAGCCCCAGCATTTT,CASSSTGGNQPQHF
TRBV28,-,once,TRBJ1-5,TGTGCCAGCAGTCCCCGTGGGCGAGGCAATCAGCCCCAGCATTTT,CASSPRGRGNQPQHF
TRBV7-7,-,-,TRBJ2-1,TGTGCCAGCAGCTTCCTCCCAGGTGAAAGTGAGCAGTTCTTC,CASSFLPGESEQFF
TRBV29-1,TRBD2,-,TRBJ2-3,TGCAGCGTTTTCTTGGGACTAGCGGGAAGCACAGATACGCAGTATTTT,CSVFLGLAGSTDTQYF
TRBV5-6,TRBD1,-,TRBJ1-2,TGTGCCAGCAGCTTCCGGGACAGCGTCCGAATCTATGGCTACACCTTC,CASSFRDSVRIYGYTF
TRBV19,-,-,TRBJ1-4,TGTGCCAGTAGTGAGGCCAGGGCAACTAATGAAAAACTGTTTTTT,CASSEARATNEKLFF
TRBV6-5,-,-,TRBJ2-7,TGTGCCAGCAGGCCCGGGACAACCCCTCGCGAGCAGTACTTC,CASRPGTTPREQYF
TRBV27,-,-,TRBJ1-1,TGTGCCAGCAGTTTAGGGCGGGCTGGGACTGAAGCTTTCTTT,CASSLGRAGTEAFF
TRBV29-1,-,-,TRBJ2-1,TGCAGCGTTGTTCTCCGGGGGGCAGTCTCCTACAATGAGCAGTTCTTC,CSVVLRGAVSYNEQFF
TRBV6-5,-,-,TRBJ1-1,TGTGCCAGCAGCTGGGCGGTGCGGGGCACTGAAGCTTTCTTT,CASSWAVRGTEAFF
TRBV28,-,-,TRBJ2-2,TGTGCCAGCAGTTTAGCGGCGACAGGAAACACCGGGGAGCTGTTTTTT,CASSLAATGNTGELFF
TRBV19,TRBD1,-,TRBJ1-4,TGTGCCAGTAGCCGCAGGGGGCCGTTTGAAAAACTGTTTTTT,CASSRRGPFEKLFF
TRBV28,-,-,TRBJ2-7,TGTGCCAGCAGTCCGTTGACAAATACCTACGAGCAGTACTTC,CASSPLTNTYEQYF
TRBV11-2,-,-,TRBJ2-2,TGTGCCAGCAGCTTAGTCAGGGGTCGGGGCACCGGGGAGCTGTTTTTT,CASSLVRGRGTGELFF
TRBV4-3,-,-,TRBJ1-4,TGCGCCAGCAGCCAAGATCCTGGGAGAGCGAGAGAAAAACTGTTTTTT,CASSQDPGRAREKLFF
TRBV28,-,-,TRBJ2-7,TGTGCCAGCGTTGCGGGATACGAGCAGTACTTC,CASVAGYEQYF
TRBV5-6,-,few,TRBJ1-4,TGTGCCAGCAGCTTGGCCCCGACAGATGAAAAACTGTTTTTT,CASSLAPTDEKLFF
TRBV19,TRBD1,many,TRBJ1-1,TGTGCCAGTAGTATCGGGACAGTAAACACTGAAGCTTTCTTT,CASSIGTVNTEAFF
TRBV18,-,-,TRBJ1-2,TGTGCCAGCTCACCACCCGGAGGGAACTATGGCTACACCTTC,CASSPPGGNYGYTF
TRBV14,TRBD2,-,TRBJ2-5,TGTGCCAGCAGCCAAGATTTCGGACTAGCGGGAGGGCAAGAGACCCAGTACTTC,CASSQDFGLAGGQETQYF
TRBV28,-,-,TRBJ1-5,TGTGCCAGCAGCCTAGCCGGGAATAGGGGCAATCAGCCCCAGCATTTT,CASSLAGNRGNQPQHF
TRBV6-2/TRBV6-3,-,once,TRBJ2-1,TGTGCCAGCAGTTACGGACAGTACAATGAGCAGTTCTTC,CASSYGQYNEQFF